This T cell receptor beta chain was recovered during a study of blood T cell repertoires in COVID-19. This CDR3 is built from 16 residues. Germline lookup yields CDR1 ENHRY and CDR2 SYGVKD. After removal of 0 bases from V and 3 bases from J, the junction contained 7 bases not matched to a gene. Produced via immunoSEQ multiplex PCR; TCRdb's table is partial and in-frame only. Of some 260,000 clones in the sample, more than 85% were seen once. Sequencing was done on a sample of PBMCs or T cells enriched from blood (not recorded which). The V and J genes are TRBV10-3 and TRBJ1-2; 7 positions agree with TRBD1. The clonotype was recovered from a middle-aged man who had recovered from COVID-19. Written as DNA, the CDR3 is TGTGCCATCAGTGAGTCCCAAATCAGGGGGGACTATGGCTACACCTTC. Residues: CAISESQIRGDYGYTF.